Listed here are 4 T cell receptor beta chains from one sample, sequenced in a study of blood T cell repertoires in COVID-19. Generated by immunoSEQ multiplex PCR, the TCRdb table keeps only in-frame clones and is missing some. The sample lists about 300,000 clones, around four fifths occurring once. Sequenced: peripheral blood. These TCRs come from a woman aged 45-59 years with acute or convalescent COVID-19.

The CDR3 bases are TGCGCCAGCAGCCCAGGGGCAGGGGGCTGGGAGACCCAGTACTTC. Translation: CASSPGAGGWETQYF. The chain couples TRBV5-1 to TRBJ2-5; 8 nucleotides match TRBD1. The CDR3 consists of 15 residues. Germline CDR1 SGHRS, CDR2 YFSETQ. V dropped 4 bases and J dropped 5; count of bases not matched to a gene: 10.

This clone has more than one count but fewer than ten. This chain connects TRBV7-9 to TRBJ2-5, with D perhaps matching TRBD2 (5 bases). There are 14 residues in the CDR3. Germline CDR1 reads SEHNR; CDR2 reads FQNEAQ (reference sequence). The ends were cut back, 0 bases at V and 0 bases at J, with 5 bases in the middle. The CDR3 sequence is CASSLAADQETQYF. CDR3 nucleotides: TGTGCCAGCAGCTTAGCAGCGGACCAAGAGACCCAGTACTTC. The full variable domain, with the rest looked up from reference TRBV7-9 and TRBJ2-5, is DTGVSQNPRHKITKRGQNVTFRCDPISEHNRLYWYRQTLGQGPEFLTYFQNEAQLEKSRLLSDRFSAERPKGSFSTLEIQRTEQGDSAMYLCASSLAADQETQYFGPGTRLLVL.

Only a few counts were recorded for this clone. This chain joins TRBV5-1 and TRBJ2-5; 9 bases fit TRBD1. There are 13 residues in the CDR3. Trimming removed 3 bases from V and 3 bases from J; junction bases left unmatched: 0. Germline values: CDR1 SGHRS, CDR2 YFSETQ. CDR3: CASSWDREETQYF. Here the CDR3 DNA reads TGCGCCAGCAGCTGGGACAGGGAAGAGACCCAGTACTTC. Drawing the rest from reference TRBV5-1 and TRBJ2-5, the complete variable domain is KAGVTQTPRYLIKTRGQQVTLSCSPISGHRSVSWYQQTPGQGLQFLFEYFSETQRNKGNFPGRFSGRQFSNSRSEMNVSTLELGDSALYLCASSWDREETQYFGPGTRLLVL.

This rearrangement joins TRBV19 to TRBJ2-5, with a tentative D call TRBD1 (7 bases). V lost 4 bases, J lost 2 bases, and 14 bases lay in between. Germline V gene data show CDR1 as LNHDA and CDR2 as SQIVND (reference sequence). The CDR3 spans 15 residues. CDR3 protein: CASSTQGGGQETQYF. DNA for the CDR3: TGTGCCAGTAGTACCCAGGGGGGAGGACAAGAGACCCAGTACTTC.